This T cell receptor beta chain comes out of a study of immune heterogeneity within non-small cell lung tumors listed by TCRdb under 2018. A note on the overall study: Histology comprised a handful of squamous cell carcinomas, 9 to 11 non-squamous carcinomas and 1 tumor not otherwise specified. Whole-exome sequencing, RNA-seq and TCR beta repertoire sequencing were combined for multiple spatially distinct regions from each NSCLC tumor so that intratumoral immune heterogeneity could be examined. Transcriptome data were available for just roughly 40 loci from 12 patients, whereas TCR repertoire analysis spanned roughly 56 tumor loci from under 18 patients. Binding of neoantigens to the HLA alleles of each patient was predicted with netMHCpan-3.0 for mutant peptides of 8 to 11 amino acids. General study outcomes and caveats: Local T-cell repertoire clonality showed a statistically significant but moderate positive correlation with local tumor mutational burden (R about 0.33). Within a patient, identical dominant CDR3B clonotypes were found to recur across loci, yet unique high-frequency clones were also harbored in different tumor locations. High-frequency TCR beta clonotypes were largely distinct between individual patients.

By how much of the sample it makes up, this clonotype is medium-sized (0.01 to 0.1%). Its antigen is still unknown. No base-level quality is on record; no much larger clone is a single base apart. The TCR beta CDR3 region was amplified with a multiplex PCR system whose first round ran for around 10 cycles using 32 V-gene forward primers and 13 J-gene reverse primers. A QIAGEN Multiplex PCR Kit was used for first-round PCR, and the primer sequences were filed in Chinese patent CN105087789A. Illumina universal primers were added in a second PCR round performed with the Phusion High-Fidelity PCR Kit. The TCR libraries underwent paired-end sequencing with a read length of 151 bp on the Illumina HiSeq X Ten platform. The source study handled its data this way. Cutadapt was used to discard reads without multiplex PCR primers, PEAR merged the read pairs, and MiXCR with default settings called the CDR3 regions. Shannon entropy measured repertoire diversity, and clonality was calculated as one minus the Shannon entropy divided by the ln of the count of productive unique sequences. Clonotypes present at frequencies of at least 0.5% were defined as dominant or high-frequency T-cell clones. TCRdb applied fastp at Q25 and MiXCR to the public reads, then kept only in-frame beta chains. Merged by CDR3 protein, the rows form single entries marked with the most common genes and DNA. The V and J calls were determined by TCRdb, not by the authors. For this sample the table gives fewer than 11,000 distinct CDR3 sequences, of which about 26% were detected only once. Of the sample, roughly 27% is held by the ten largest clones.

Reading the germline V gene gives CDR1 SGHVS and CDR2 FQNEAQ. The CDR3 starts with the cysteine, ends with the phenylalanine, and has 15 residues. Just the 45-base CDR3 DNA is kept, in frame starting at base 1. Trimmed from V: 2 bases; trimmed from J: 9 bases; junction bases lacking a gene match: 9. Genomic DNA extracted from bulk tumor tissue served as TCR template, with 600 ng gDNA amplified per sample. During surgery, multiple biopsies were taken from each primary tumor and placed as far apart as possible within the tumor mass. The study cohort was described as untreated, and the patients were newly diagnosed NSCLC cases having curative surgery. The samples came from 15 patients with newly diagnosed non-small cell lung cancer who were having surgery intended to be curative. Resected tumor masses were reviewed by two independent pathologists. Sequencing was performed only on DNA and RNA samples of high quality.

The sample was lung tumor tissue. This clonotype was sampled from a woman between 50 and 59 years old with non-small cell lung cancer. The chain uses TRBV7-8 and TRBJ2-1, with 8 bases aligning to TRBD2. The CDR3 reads CASSLNPGLGVEQFF. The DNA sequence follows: TGTGCCAGCAGCTTAAATCCGGGACTAGGGGTTGAGCAGTTCTTC. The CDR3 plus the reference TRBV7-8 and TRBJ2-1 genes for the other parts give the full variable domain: GAGVSQSPRYKVAKRGQDVALRCDPISGHVSLFWYQQALGQGPEFLTYFQNEAQLDKSGLPSDRFFAERPEGSVSTLKIQRTQQEDSAVYLCASSLNPGLGVEQFFGPGTRLTVL.